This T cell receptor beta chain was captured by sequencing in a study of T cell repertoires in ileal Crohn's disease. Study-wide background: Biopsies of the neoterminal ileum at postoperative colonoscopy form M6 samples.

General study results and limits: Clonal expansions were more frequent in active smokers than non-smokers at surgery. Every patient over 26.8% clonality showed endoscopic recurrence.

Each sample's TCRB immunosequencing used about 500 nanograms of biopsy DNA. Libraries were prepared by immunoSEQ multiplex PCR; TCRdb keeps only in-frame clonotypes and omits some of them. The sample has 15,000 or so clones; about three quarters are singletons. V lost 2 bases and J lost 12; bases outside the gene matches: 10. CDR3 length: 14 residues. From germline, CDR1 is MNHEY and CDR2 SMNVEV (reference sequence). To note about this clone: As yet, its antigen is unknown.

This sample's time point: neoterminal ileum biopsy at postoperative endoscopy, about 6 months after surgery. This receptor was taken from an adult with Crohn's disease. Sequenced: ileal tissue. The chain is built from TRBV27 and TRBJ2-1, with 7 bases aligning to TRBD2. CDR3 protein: CASSLMGLHIAQFF. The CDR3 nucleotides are TGTGCCAGCAGTTTAATGGGACTACATATCGCGCAGTTCTTC.